A single sample is the source of the 6 T cell receptor beta chains below, sequenced in a study of a mutant IDH1 vaccine in newly diagnosed glioma (dated by TCRdb to the early 2020s). The receptor library was made with the immunoSEQ multiplex PCR assay. The source is immuneACCESS, and TCRdb retained only in-frame sequences with V and J called. Part of the clones is not carried over; for the studies checked, unresolved V genes explain less than half of this, and the remainder is unexplained. The sample has tens of thousands of clones on record, less than 70% of them singletons. Of the sample, about 5% falls within the top ten clones. Per the publication, the time point label means: week 47, end of study. Every vaccine dose consisted of 300 ug of a 20-mer mutant IDH1 peptide in Montanide, administered subcutaneously together with topical imiquimod. These receptors' antigens are unknown. Here the sequenced sample was peripheral blood mononuclear cells (PBMCs), taken from a glioma patient whose treatment included an IDH1 peptide vaccine. The receptors originated from a man aged 35 to 55 with glioma. Some clones in this sample may be carry-over from other donors' samples.

The chain joins TRBV6-5 to TRBJ1-5; possibly TRBD1 for D (6 bases). The V end lost 3 bases, the J end lost 6 bases, and 12 bases lay between the germline ends. The CDR3 contains 14 residues. In germline, CDR1 is MNHEY, CDR2 SVGAGI. CDR3 protein: CASSYRGGGQPQHF. CDR3 bases: TGTGCCAGCAGTTATAGGGGGGGCGGTCAGCCCCAGCATTTT.

J is TRBJ1-5 and V is TRBV15; 9 bases are a match to TRBD1. CDR1 is LNHNV and CDR2 is YYDKDF in the germline V gene (reference sequence). The CDR3 has 15 residues. The trim removed 3 bases at V and 4 bases at J, leaving 4 bases unmatched. Here the CDR3 reads CATSRDRGKNQPQHF. The CDR3 DNA reads TGTGCCACCAGCAGGGACAGGGGTAAGAATCAGCCCCAGCATTTT.

This clone was seen more than once but under ten times. This chain uses TRBV30 with TRBJ2-2; TRBD2 matches 10 bases. Germline V CDR1 and CDR2: GTSNPN, SVGIG (reference sequence). The CDR3 has 20 residues. Germline trimming cut 3 bases from V and 4 bases from J; bases unmatched to any gene: 20. The CDR3 sequence is CAWRTPPQAGGRIGTGELFF. CDR3 in DNA: TGTGCCTGGAGGACCCCCCCACAAGCGGGGGGGAGGATAGGCACCGGGGAGCTGTTTTTT.

The rearrangement uses TRBV4-1 and TRBJ2-3, with 11 bases matching TRBD2. After removal of 3 bases from V and 2 bases from J, the junction contained 7 bases not matched to a gene. The length of the CDR3 is 17 residues. Per the germline V gene, CDR1 is MGHRA and CDR2 is YSYEKL. CDR3 sequence (DNA): TGCGCCAGCAGCCAGAGAACTAGCGGGGGAGCCACAGATACGCAGTATTTT. It encodes CASSQRTSGGATDTQYF.

V usage is TRBV27 and J usage is TRBJ2-2; D is undetermined. The CDR3 is made up of 15 amino acids. V was shortened by 6 bases and J by 4 bases, with 15 bases between the two germline ends. Germline assignment: CDR1 MNHEY and CDR2 SMNVEV (reference sequence). The CDR3 DNA reads as TGTGCCAGCAGCTATCTCCGGGTGGGCACCGGGGAGCTGTTTTTT. It yields the protein CASSYLRVGTGELFF.

The rearrangement links TRBV2 to TRBJ1-2; the D is unclear. The germline V gene encodes CDR1 SNHLY and CDR2 FYNNEI. Trimming pared 0 bases from V and 4 bases from J, leaving 12 bases between. The CDR3 covers 15 residues. The CDR3 coding sequence is TGTGCCAGCAGTGAAGCGCCTTCTACGGGCTATGGCTACACCTTC. It translates to CASSEAPSTGYGYTF.